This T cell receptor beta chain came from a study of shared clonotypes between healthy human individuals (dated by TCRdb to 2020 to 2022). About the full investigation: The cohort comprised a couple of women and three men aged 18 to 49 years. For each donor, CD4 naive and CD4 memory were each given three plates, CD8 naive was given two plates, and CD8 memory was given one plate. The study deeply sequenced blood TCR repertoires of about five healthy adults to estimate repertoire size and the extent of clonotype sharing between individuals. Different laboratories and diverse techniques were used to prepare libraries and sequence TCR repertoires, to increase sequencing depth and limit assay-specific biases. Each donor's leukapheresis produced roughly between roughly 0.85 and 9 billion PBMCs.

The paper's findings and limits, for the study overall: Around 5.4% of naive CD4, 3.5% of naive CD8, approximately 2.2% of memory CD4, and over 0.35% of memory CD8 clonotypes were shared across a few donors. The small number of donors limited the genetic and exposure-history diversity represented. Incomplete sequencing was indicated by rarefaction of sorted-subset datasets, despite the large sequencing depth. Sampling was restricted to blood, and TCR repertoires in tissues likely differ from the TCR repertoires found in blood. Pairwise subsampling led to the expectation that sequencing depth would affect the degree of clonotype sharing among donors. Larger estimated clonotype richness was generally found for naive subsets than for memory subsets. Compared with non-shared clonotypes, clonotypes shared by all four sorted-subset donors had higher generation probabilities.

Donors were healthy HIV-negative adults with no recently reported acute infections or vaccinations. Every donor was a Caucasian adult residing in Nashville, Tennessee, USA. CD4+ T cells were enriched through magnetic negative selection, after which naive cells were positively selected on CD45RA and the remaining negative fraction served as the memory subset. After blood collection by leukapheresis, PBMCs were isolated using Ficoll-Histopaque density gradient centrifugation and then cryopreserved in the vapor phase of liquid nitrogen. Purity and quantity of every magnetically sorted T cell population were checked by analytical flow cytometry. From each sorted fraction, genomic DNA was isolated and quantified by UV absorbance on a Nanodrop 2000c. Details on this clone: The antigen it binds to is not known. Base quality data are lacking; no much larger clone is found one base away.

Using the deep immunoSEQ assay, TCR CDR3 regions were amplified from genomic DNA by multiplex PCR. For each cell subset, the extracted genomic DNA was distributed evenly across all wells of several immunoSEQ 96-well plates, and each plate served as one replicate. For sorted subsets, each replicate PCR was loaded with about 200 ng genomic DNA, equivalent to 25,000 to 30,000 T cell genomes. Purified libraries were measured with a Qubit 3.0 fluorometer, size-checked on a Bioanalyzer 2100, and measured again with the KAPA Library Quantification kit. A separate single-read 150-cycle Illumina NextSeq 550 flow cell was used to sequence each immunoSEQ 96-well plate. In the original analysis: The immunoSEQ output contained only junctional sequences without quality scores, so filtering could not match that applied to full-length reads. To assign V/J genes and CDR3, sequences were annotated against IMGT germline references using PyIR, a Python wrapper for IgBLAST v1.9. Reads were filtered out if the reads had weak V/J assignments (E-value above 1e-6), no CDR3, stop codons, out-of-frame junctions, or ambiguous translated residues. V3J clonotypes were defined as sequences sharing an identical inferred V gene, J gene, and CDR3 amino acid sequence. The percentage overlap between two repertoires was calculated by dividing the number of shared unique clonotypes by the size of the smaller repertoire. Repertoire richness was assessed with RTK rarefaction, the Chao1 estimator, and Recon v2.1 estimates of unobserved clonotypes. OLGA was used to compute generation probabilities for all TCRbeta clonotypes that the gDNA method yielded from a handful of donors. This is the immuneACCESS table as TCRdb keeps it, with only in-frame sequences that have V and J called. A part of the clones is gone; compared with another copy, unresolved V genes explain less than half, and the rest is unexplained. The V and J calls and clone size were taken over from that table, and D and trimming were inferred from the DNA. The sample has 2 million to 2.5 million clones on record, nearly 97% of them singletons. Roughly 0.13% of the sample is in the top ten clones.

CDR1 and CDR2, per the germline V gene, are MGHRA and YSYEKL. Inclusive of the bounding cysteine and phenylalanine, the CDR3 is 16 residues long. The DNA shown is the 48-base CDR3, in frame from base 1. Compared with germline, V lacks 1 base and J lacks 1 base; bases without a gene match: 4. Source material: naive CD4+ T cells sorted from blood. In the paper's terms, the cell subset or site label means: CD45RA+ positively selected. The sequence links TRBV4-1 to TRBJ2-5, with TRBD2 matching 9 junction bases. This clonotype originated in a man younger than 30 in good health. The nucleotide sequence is TGCGCCAGCAGCCAAGGTCTAGCGGGGCTCCAAGAGACCCAGTACTTC. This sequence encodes CASSQGLAGLQETQYF.